This T cell receptor (beta chain) was recorded in a study of blood T cell repertoires in COVID-19. Turning to the study itself: PBMCs, B-cell-depleted T cells, or T cells provided the cDNA or gDNA that made up the material.

It was during active infection that Seattle patients were enrolled and then longitudinally followed. The ends were cut back, 3 bases at V and 6 bases at J, with 14 bases in the middle. The CDR3 runs to 14 residues. Germline V CDR1 and CDR2: MNHEY, SVGAGI. In the study's own analysis: Amplification with reference gene primers provided the estimates of nucleated cell counts. Assay used: immunoSEQ multiplex PCR; TCRdb lists only in-frame clones, some missing. The DNA was the basis for D and trimming; V, J and clone size are from that table. This table holds 45,000 to 50,000 clones, approximately 84% found once.

The origin of this receptor is an elderly woman with COVID-19, enrolled during active disease. This chain joins TRBV6-5 and TRBJ1-1; D not certain. The sequencing sample was made of peripheral blood. CDR3 nucleotide sequence: TGTGCCAGCAGTTATACGGGGAGCGCCGCTGAAGCTTTCTTT. It codes for CASSYTGSAAEAFF.